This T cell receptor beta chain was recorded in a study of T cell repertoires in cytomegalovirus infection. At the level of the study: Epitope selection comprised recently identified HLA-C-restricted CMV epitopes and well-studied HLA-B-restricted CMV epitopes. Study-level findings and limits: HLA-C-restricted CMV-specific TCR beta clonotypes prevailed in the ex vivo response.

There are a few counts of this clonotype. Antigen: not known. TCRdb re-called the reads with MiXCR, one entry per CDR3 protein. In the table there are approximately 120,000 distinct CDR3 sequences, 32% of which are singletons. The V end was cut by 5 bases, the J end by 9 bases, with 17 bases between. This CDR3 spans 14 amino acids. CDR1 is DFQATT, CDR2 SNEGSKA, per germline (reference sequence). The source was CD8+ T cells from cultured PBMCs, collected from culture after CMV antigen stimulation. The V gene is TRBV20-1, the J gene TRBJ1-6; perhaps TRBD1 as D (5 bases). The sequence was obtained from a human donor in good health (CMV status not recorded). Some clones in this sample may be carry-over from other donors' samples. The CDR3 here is CSARDGQARSPLHF. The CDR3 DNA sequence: TGCAGTGCTCGGGACGGCCAGGCCCGTTCACCCCTCCACTTT.